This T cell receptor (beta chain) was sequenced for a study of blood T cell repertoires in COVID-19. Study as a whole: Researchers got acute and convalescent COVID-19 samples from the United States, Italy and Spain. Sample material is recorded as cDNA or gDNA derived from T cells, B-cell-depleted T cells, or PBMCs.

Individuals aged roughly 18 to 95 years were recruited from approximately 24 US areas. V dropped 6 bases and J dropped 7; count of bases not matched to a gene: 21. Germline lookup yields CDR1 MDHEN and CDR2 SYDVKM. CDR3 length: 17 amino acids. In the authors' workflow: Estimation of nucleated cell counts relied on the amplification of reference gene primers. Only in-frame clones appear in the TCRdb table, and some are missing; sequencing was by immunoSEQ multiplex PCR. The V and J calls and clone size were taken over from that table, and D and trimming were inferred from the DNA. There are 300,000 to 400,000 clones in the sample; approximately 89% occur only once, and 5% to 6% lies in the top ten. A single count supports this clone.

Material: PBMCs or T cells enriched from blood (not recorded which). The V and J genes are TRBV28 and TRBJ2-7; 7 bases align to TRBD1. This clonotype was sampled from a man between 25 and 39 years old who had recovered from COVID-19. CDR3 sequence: CASSLRQQARQGKEQYF. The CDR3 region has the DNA TGTGCCAGCAGCTTACGCCAGCAGGCGAGACAGGGTAAGGAGCAGTACTTC.